The rows below give T cell receptor beta chains drawn from one sample of a study of cytomegalovirus exposure and HLA in healthy donors. The method was immunoSEQ multiplex PCR; TCRdb's version includes in-frame clones alone and lacks a portion of them. The table records 100,000 to 150,000 clones, around 79% of them present only once. Sequencing used PBMCs. All receptors come from a woman between 35 and 50 years old in good health and CMV-seronegative. Both conserved end residues are part of each CDR3. The D gene is left open where the match is weak. Clone size is stated in some rows and not others, as once, few, many or a class when expanded.

clone size	D gene	V gene	J gene	CDR3 DNA	CDR3 protein
.	.	TRBV5-8	TRBJ2-1	TGTGCCAGCAGCTCCGGGGAGGTACCCTCCTACAATGAGCAGTTCTTC	CASSSGEVPSYNEQFF
.	TRBD2	TRBV28	TRBJ2-7	TGTGCCAGCAGTTTATGGCTAGCGGGAGGAAACGAGCAGTACTTC	CASSLWLAGGNEQYF
.	.	TRBV6-6	TRBJ1-1	TGTGCCAGCAACGGGCCAGGTGGGAGTCCCTCGGAAGCTTTCTTT	CASNGPGGSPSEAFF
.	.	TRBV29-1	TRBJ2-7	TGCAGCGTTGTCCGGGGCTACGAGCAGTACTTC	CSVVRGYEQYF
.	.	TRBV9	TRBJ2-7	TGTGCCAGCAGCGTATACGGTGGGCCTCCCCCCTACGAGCAGTACTTC	CASSVYGGPPPYEQYF
.	TRBD1	TRBV10-1	TRBJ2-1	TGCGCCAGCTCCCTGGGGACAGGGGGCTACAATGAGCAGTTCTTC	CASSLGTGGYNEQFF
.	.	TRBV19	TRBJ2-3	TGTGCCAGTAGGCAGGGGAGCACAGATACGCAGTATTTT	CASRQGSTDTQYF
.	TRBD1	TRBV28	TRBJ2-6	TGTGCCAGCAGTTCTTACCGGGACAGGGGTTCTGGGGCCAACGGCCTGACTTTC	CASSSYRDRGSGANGLTF
once	.	TRBV5-4	TRBJ2-7	TGTGCCAGCAGCTTAGTAACAGAGTCCTACGAGCAGTACTTC	CASSLVTESYEQYF
few	TRBD2	TRBV28	TRBJ2-7	TGTGCCAGCAGCCAAGTCCGGGGGGGCTACGAGCAGTACTTC	CASSQVRGGYEQYF
.	TRBD1	TRBV10-1	TRBJ2-7	TGCGCCAGCAGTGAGTCCGCAGGGGGCAGCTACGAGCAGTACTTC	CASSESAGGSYEQYF
.	.	TRBV9	TRBJ2-7	TGTGCCAGCAGCCCCCGACCGAGGGTTTTC	CASSPRPRVF
.	.	TRBV7-3	TRBJ2-1	TGTGCCAGTGGTCTCGGACAAACCTACAATGAGCAGTTCTTC	CASGLGQTYNEQFF
.	.	TRBV15	TRBJ2-1	TGTGCCACCAGCAGAGTTGCGAGGGCTAACGGGTGGCAGTTCTTC	CATSRVARANGWQFF
.	TRBD2	TRBV7-9	TRBJ2-1	TGTTCCAGCAGCTCACTAGCGGATGAGCAGTTCTTC	CSSSSLADEQFF
.	TRBD1	TRBV7-9	TRBJ1-6	TGTGCCAGCAGCTTCCGGACAGGCGGATCACCCCTCCACTTT	CASSFRTGGSPLHF
.	.	TRBV5-5	TRBJ1-1	TGTGCCAGCAGCTTGGGCGGGAACACTGAAGCTTTCTTT	CASSLGGNTEAFF
.	TRBD2	TRBV7-8	TRBJ2-1	TGTGCCAGCAGCCCCCGTTTTAGCGGGGCATACAATGAGCAGTTCTTC	CASSPRFSGAYNEQFF
.	.	TRBV13	TRBJ2-7	TGTGCCAGCAGCTTAGGACAGACCTACGAGCAGTACTTC	CASSLGQTYEQYF
.	.	TRBV28	TRBJ1-5	TGTGCCAGCAGTTTCGACGCGGGGAGGAATCAGCCCCAGCATTTT	CASSFDAGRNQPQHF
.	.	TRBV28	TRBJ1-4	TGTGCCAGCAGTTTAGGGTATCAGAGGGAAAAACTGTTTTTT	CASSLGYQREKLFF
once	.	TRBV10-3	TRBJ2-7	TGTGCCATCAGTCTACGGACAGCACGAAACGTCTACGAGCAGTACTTC	CAISLRTARNVYEQYF
.	.	TRBV4-1	TRBJ1-5	TGCGCCAGCAGCCAGACTAGGGGCCAGAGCAATCAGCCCCAGCATTTT	CASSQTRGQSNQPQHF
.	.	TRBV7-3	TRBJ2-3	TGTGCCAGCAGCCGCCCCGGCAGGGTGCCAGATACGCAGTATTTT	CASSRPGRVPDTQYF
.	.	TRBV18	TRBJ2-3	TGTGCCAGCTCACCACTTCCGACTGGGACAGATACGCAGTATTTT	CASSPLPTGTDTQYF
.	TRBD2	TRBV19	TRBJ2-1	TGTGCCAGCGCTAGCGGGATCCATGAGCAGTTCTTC	CASASGIHEQFF